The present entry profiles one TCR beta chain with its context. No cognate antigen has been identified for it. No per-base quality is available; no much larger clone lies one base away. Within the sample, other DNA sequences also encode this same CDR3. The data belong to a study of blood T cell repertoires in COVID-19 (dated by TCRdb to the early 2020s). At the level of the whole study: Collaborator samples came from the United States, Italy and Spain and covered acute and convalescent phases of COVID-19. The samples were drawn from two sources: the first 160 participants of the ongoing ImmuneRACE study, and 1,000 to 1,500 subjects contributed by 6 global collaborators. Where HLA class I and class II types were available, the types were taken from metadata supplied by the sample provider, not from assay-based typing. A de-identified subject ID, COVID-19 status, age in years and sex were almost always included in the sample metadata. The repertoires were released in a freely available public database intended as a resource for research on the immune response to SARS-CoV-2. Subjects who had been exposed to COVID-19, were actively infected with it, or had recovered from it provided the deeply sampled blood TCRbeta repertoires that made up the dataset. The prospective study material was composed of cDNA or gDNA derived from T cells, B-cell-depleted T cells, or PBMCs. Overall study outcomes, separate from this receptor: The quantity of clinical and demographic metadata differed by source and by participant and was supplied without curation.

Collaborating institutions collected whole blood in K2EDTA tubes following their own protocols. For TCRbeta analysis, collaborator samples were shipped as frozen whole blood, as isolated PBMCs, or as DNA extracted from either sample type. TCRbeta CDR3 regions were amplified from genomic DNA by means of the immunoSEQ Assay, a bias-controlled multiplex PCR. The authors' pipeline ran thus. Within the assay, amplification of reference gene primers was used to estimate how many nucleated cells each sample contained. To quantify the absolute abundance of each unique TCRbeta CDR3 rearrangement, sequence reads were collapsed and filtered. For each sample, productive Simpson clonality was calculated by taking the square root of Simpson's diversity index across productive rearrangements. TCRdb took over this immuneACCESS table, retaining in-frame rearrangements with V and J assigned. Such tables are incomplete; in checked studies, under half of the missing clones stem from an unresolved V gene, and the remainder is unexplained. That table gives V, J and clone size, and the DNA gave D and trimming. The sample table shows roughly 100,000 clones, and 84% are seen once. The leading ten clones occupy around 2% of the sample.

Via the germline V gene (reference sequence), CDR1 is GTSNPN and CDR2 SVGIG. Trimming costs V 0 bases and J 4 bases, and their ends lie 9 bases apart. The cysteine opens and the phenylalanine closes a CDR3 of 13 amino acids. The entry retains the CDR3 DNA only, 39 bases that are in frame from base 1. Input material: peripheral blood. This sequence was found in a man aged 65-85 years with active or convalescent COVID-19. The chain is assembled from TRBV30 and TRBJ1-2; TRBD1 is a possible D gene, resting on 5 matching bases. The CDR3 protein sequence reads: CAWSVAGGYGYTF. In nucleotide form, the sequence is TGTGCCTGGAGTGTAGCGGGGGGCTATGGCTACACCTTC.